The present T cell receptor beta chain was sequenced within a study of T cell changes during pregnancy in multiple sclerosis. Libraries were prepared by immunoSEQ multiplex PCR; TCRdb keeps only in-frame clonotypes and omits some of them. The table records tens of thousands of clones, about 95% of them present only once. This TCR was recovered from a female donor with multiple sclerosis, enrolled in a pregnancy study. The specimen was CD4+ T cells from peripheral blood mononuclear cells, collected in the second trimester of pregnancy.

In DNA form, the CDR3 reads TGTGCCACCAGCAGACTAGCGGGGGGCAATGAGCAGTTCTTC. It translates to CATSRLAGGNEQFF. The chain joins TRBV15 to TRBJ2-1; TRBD2 matches at 11 bases. J gave up 6 bases and V 2 bases, and 0 bases lay outside the gene matches. The CDR3 length is 14 residues. The V gene's germline CDR1 is LNHNV and CDR2 YYDKDF (reference sequence).